This entry describes one TCR beta chain. No antigen is known for it. V was pared by 2 bases and J by 7 bases, with 10 bases of the junction left unmatched. Per germline, CDR1 GTSNPN and CDR2 SVGIG (reference sequence). The CDR3 totals 15 residues. Sequencing was performed with immunoSEQ multiplex PCR; in TCRdb, only in-frame clones are kept and a portion is missing. The data contain hundreds of thousands of clones, 72% of them singletons. This record comes from a study of shared clonotypes between healthy human individuals. Findings and limits, study-wide: Four donors held about 5% of naive CD4 clonotypes in common. Clonotypes not shared had lower generation probabilities than those common to all four donors.

Sequenced sample: memory CD4+ T cells sorted from blood. Subset: CD45RA-negative fraction. The V call is TRBV30, the J call TRBJ2-1, with 8 bases lining up with TRBD2. The receptor was isolated from a woman aged 25 to 39 in good health. The CDR3 DNA reads as TGTGCCTGGAGTAGGGCGGGAGGAGGACTGAATGAGCAGTTCTTC. The encoded protein is CAWSRAGGGLNEQFF.